The TCR beta chain under discussion was sequenced for a study of cytotoxic CD8 clonotypes in ibrutinib-treated CLL. Study summary: Response samples were drawn at a median of about twelve months of treatment, range 6 to 36.

Study findings and constraints: Sustained-remission and progressing patients had unequal sampling times. Shared public clonotypes were rare, and on treatment they either got smaller or stayed the same.

Trimming at V came to 2 bases and at J to 5 bases, leaving 7 bases not matched to a gene. Germline CDR1 SGDLS, CDR2 YYNGEE. This CDR3 comprises 14 residues. TCRdb keeps only in-frame clones here, not all; method: immunoSEQ multiplex PCR. The sample lists tens of thousands of clones, approximately 57% occurring once. This clone turned up a few times. The antigen is not known. As input for TCR beta libraries, approximately 2.1 micrograms of genomic DNA came from cryopreserved PBMCs. The sample in question was PBMCs, obtained before ibrutinib treatment. V usage is TRBV9 and J usage is TRBJ2-7, with 7 bases aligning to TRBD2. The receptor's source is a human donor with chronic lymphocytic leukemia. This chain's CDR3 is CASSVGGGLDEQYF. The CDR3 region has the DNA TGTGCCAGCAGCGTTGGGGGAGGGTTGGACGAGCAGTACTTC.